The present T cell receptor beta chain was sequenced within a study of blood T cell repertoires in COVID-19. Study details: Acute-phase and convalescent COVID-19 samples originated in the United States, Italy and Spain. Sample material is recorded as cDNA or gDNA derived from T cells, B-cell-depleted T cells, or PBMCs.

In the authors' methods: Reference gene primers were amplified, and this amplification served to estimate nucleated cell counts. TCRdb keeps only in-frame clones here, not all; method: immunoSEQ multiplex PCR. For V, J and clone size, that table is used; D and trimming come from the DNA. The table records 250,000 or so clones, just under 85% of them present only once. The CDR3 contains 13 residues. V was pared by 2 bases and J by 8 bases, with 3 bases of the junction left unmatched. Looked up from germline, CDR1 is LGHDT and CDR2 is YNNKEL (reference sequence). Sequences were obtained from peripheral blood. This sequence was found in a middle-aged man with acute or convalescent COVID-19. The V and J genes are TRBV3-1 (or the pseudogene TRBV3-2) and TRBJ2-1; 7 bases map to TRBD2. DNA for the CDR3: TGTGCCAGCAGCCAATGGGGGGGGGATGAGCAGTTCTTC. This sequence encodes CASSQWGGDEQFF.